This T cell receptor beta chain was found in a study of T cell repertoires in cytomegalovirus infection. Study information: CMV epitopes, recently identified HLA-C-restricted and well-studied HLA-B-restricted, were used. CMV infection together with matching HLA type was indicated by public TCR beta signatures.

TCRdb recomputed calls from the reads with MiXCR, one row per CDR3 protein. The sample carries 75,000 to 100,000 distinct CDR3 sequences, approximately 30% recorded once. To note about this clonotype: Its antigen is not identified.

Study conclusions and caveats: Carriage of CMV together with the relevant HLA was identifiable through cumulative public TCR beta family frequency. Ex vivo, HLA-C-restricted CMV-specific TCR beta clonotypes prevailed over the rest of the response.

Germline values: CDR1 DFQATT, CDR2 SNEGSKA (reference sequence). V shed 1 base, J shed 6 bases, and the junction held 8 bases outside the gene matches. This CDR3 contains 16 residues. The TCR was taken from a human donor in good health (CMV status not recorded). Some clones in this sample may be carry-over from other donors' samples. The rearrangement links TRBV20-1 to TRBJ2-3; TRBD2 matches 12 bases. Sample: CD8+ T cells from cultured PBMCs, taken from culture after CMV antigen stimulation. CDR3 DNA sequence: TGCAGTGCTAGAGTGTCTAGCGGGGGGGGTCCCGATACGCAGTATTTT. Translated: CSARVSSGGGPDTQYF.